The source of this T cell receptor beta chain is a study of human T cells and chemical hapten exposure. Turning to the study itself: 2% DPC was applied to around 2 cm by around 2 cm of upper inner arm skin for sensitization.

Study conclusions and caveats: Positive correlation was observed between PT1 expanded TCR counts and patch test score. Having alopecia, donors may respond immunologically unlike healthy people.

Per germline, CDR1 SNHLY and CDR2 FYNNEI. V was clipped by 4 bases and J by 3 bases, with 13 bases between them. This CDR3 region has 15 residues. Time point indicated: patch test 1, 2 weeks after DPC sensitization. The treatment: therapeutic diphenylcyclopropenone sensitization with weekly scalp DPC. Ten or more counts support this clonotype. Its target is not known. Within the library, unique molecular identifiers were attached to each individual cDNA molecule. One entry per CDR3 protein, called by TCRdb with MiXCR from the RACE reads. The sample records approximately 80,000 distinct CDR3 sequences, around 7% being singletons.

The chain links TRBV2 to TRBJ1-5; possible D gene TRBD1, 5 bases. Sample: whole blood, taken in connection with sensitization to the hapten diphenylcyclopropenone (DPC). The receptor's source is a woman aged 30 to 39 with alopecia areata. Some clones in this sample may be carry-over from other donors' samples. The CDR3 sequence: CASSVDSGNNQPQHF. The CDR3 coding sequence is TGTGCCAGCAGTGTAGACAGTGGCAACAATCAGCCCCAGCATTTT.